This T cell receptor beta chain was profiled in a study of T cells in Graves' hyperthyroidism and ophthalmopathy. This clonotype was recorded many times. Germline V gene data show CDR1 as SNHLY and CDR2 as FYNNEI. CDR3 length: 14 residues. Trimming left V 5 bases short and J 3 bases short, with 11 bases between. The investigators amplified TCR beta CDR3 regions from RNA transcripts. A set of HTBI primers served as the primers for a first-round RT-PCR of the TCR CDR3. TCRdb re-called the multiplex PCR reads through MiXCR, storing one row per CDR3 protein. This table holds about 300,000 distinct CDR3 sequences, 25% found once.

The chain carries TRBV2 and TRBJ1-3; maybe TRBD1 (6 bases). Source material: blood. This TCR was recovered from a man aged 35-49 years with Graves' hyperthyroidism that later progressed to Graves' ophthalmopathy. The CDR3 loop is CASSIQGLGNTIYF. CDR3 DNA sequence: TGTGCCAGCAGTATTCAGGGGCTTGGAAACACCATATATTTT. Looking up the rest from reference TRBV2 and TRBJ1-3 gives the full variable domain: EPEVTQTPSHQVTQMGQEVILRCVPISNHLYFYWYRQILGQKVEFLVSFYNNEISEKSEIFDDQFSVERPDGSNFTLKIRSTKLEDSAMYFCASSIQGLGNTIYFGEGSWLTVV.